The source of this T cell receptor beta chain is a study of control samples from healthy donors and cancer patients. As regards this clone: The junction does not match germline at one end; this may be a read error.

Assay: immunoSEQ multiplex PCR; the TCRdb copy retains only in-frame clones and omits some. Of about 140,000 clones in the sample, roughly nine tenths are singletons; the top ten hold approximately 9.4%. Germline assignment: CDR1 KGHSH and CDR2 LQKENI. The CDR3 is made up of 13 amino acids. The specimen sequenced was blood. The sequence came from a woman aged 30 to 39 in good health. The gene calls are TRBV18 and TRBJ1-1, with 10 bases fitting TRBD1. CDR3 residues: CASSPGTGDARIF. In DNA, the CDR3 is TGTGCCAGCTCACCGGGGACAGGGGACGCGCGGATCTTT.